Detailed here is one TCR beta chain. Its antigen is unknown. The source of the sample is a study of monozygotic twins with inflammatory bowel disease. TCRdb processed the 5' RACE reads again and assigns one entry to each CDR3 protein, with no DNA. There are around 220,000 distinct CDR3 sequences in the sample, with 7.5% to 9.5% held by the top ten. Study-wide findings and caveats: Telling apart the different T cell subtypes was not possible. Repertoire similarity was not found to differ between concordant and discordant twins, possibly from limited power.

CDR1 is SEHNR, CDR2 FQNEAQ, per germline (reference sequence). There are 15 residues in the CDR3. The origin of this receptor is a human donor with ulcerative colitis or Crohn's disease, or a healthy co-twin of an affected twin (not recorded which). This chain links TRBV7-9 with TRBJ1-4; TCRdb reports TRBD1, a call that lacks DNA to check it against. Source material: blood. The CDR3 reads CASSPQGGTNEKLFF.